This T cell receptor (beta chain) comes out of a study of blood T cells in healthy people across ages (dated by TCRdb to between 2015 and 2017). Study-wide context: Template switching captured roughly one uniquely barcoded TCR beta cDNA molecule per two T cells in model experiments. To track age-related changes in TCR beta repertoire diversity, the study relied on deep sequencing normalized with unique cDNA molecular identifiers. Donors were grouped into four age groups: young (average roughly 15 years), middle-aged (around 39), aged (roughly 67) and long-lived (about 90). To avoid experimental bias, donors of different ages were randomly spread across the sequencing lanes. Two additional independent replicas of 1 million unique cDNA reads from the same blood draw were analyzed for two donors (one aged 18 to 30 and one aged 80 or older).

What the research found in general, with its limitations: The percentage of naive T cells measured by flow cytometry correlated strongly with observed TCR beta diversity. Estimates of total diversity based on one million sequenced T cells were considered lower bounds and underestimates. Compared with the aged group, the long-lived group had more naive CD4+ T cells, fewer expanded clones and increased TCR diversity, suggesting age selection. Because donor CMV infection status was unknown, age-related changes in expanded clonotypes were potentially confounded. As age increased, observed TCR beta diversity per million T cells dropped in a roughly linear way, and a significant reduction was already evident by age around 41. Because profiling used bulk unsorted PBMCs, naive and antigen-experienced compartments could not be compared conclusively.

Inclusive of the bounding cysteine and phenylalanine, the CDR3 is 16 residues long. Only CDR3 DNA is held: 48 bases, read in frame from base 1. The V and J ends are trimmed by 0 bases and 0 bases, leaving 10 bases between them. CDR1 and CDR2, looked up from the germline V gene, are SGHVS and FQNEAQ. Only a few counts were recorded for this clonotype. The antigen this receptor binds is unknown. No base-level quality is on record; no much larger clone is a single base apart. Library generation was performed with 5' RACE. Sequenced using an Illumina HiSeq 2500. A second PCR of about 7 to 12 cycles was run with a J-beta primer mix and a sample-barcoded 5' primer. A template-switch 5' adaptor carrying 12 random nucleotides introduced a unique molecular identifier onto each TCR beta cDNA molecule. Each sample yielded at least 2.5 million CDR3-containing paired-end reads. All of the RNA was converted into first-strand cDNA using the Mint cDNA synthesis kit, with a TRBC-specific oligonucleotide serving as the primer. Following uracil-DNA glycosylase treatment, a first 18-cycle PCR with universal primers M1SS and BC2_uni_R was performed on all cDNA. The original pipeline was this. For normalization, 1 million high-quality reads, each with a distinct molecular identifier, were randomly selected from each sample. Instead of being binned into consensus sequences, reads with shared molecular identifiers were discarded. CDR3 identification, clonotype clustering and error correction used MiTCR with a Q25 quality threshold and the strictest error-elimination algorithm. A nonparametric unseen species model using Euler transformation provided a lower-bound estimate of total TCR beta diversity. TCRdb cleaned the public reads at Q25 with fastp, built clones with MiXCR and kept in-frame beta chains. All rows with the same CDR3 protein become a single entry with the most common DNA and genes. The V and J calls, along with clone size, are taken from TCRdb and not from the paper's own processing. The sample records about 1.6 million distinct CDR3 sequences, roughly 30% of which are singletons. Clones ranked in the top ten supply around 11% of the sample.

The donors were roughly 40 Caucasian individuals from Russia, aged roughly 6 to 90 years, who were systemically healthy. Each donor gave roughly 11 milliliters of peripheral blood, drawn into EDTA-treated Vacutainer tubes. PBMCs were isolated by Ficoll-Paque density-gradient centrifugation, with at least 6 million obtained per sample. Total RNA was extracted from PBMCs with Trizol reagent, with at least 5.5 micrograms obtained per sample. The percentages of naive CD45RAhigh/CD27high T cells were determined by flow cytometry on a PBMC aliquot from every donor. Sequenced material: blood. This receptor was taken from a woman in her twenties or thirties in good health. The V and J genes are TRBV7-8 and TRBJ2-3; the D gene remains uncertain. The CDR3 protein: CASSLASQKSTDTQYF. In nucleotides, the sequence is TGTGCCAGCAGCTTAGCGAGCCAAAAGAGCACAGATACGCAGTATTTT.